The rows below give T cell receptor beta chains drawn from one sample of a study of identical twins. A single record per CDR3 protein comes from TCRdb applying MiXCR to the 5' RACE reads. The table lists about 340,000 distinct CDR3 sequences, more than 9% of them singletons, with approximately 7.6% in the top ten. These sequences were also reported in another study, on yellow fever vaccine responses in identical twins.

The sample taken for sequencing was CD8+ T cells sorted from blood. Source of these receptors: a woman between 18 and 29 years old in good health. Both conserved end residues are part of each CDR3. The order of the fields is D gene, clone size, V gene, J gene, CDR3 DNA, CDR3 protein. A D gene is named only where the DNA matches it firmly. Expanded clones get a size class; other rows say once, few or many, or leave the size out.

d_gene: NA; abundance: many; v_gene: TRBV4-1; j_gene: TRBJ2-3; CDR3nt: TGCGCCAGCAGCCGTTCGAGGTCAGATACGCAGTATTTT; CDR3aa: CASSRSRSDTQYF
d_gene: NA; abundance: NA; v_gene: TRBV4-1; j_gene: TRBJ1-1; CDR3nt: TGCGCCAGCAGCCAAGTCGGGACCGGCTTGGGAGCTTTCTTT; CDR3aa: CASSQVGTGLGAFF
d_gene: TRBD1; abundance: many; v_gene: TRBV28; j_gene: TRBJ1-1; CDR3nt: TGTGCCAGCAGCCGACAGGGGAACACTGAAGCTTTCTTT; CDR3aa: CASSRQGNTEAFF
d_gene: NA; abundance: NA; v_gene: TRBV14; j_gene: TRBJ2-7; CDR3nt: TGTGCCAGCAGCCAAGGATTTGGTTTCGCCTACGAGCAGTACTTC; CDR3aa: CASSQGFGFAYEQYF
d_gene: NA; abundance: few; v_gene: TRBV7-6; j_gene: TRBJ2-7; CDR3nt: TGTGCCAGCAGTTCGGACGCTAACGAGCAGTACTTC; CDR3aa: CASSSDANEQYF
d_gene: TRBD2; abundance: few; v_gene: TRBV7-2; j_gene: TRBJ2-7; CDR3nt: TGTGCCAGCAGCTTAGCGGTTAGCGGGAGCCGCTCCTACGAGCAGTACTTC; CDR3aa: CASSLAVSGSRSYEQYF
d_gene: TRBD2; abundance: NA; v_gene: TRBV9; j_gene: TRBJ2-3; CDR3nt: TGTGCCAGCAGCGCCCCTTCTAGCGGGAGTCACACCCGGATAGATACGCAGTATTTT; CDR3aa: CASSAPSSGSHTRIDTQYF
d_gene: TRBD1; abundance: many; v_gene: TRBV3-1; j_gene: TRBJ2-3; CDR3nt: TGTGCCAGCAGACCGGGACAGGCCACAGATACGCAGTATTTT; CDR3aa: CASRPGQATDTQYF
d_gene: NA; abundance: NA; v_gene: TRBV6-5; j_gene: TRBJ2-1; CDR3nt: TGTGCCAGCAGTTACGGTCAATCCAATGAGCAGTTCTTC; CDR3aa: CASSYGQSNEQFF
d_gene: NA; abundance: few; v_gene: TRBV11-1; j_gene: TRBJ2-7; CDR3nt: TGTGCCAGCAGCTTAGAGATTCCGAGCGCCTACGAGCAGTACTTC; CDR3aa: CASSLEIPSAYEQYF
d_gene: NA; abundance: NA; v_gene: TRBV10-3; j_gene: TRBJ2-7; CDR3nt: TGTGCCATAGGGCTCAGCTCCTACGAGCAGTACTTC; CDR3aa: CAIGLSSYEQYF
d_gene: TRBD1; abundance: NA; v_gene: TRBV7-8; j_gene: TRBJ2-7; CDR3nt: TGTGCCAGCAGCTTAGCGGCCGGGACAGGATACTACGAGCAGTACTTC; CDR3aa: CASSLAAGTGYYEQYF
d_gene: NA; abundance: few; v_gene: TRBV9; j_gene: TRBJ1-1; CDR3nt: TGTGCCAGCAGCCCACAAGGAGCTTTCTTT; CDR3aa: CASSPQGAFF
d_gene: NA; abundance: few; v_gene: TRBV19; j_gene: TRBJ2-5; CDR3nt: TGTGCCAGTAGTATAGAGACGGGGAGTTCGTGGGAGACCCAGTACTTC; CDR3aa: CASSIETGSSWETQYF
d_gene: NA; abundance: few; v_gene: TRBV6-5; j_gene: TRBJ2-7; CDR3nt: TGTGCCAGCAGTTTCATGGCCGGGGCTTCCTACGAGCAGTACTTC; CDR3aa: CASSFMAGASYEQYF
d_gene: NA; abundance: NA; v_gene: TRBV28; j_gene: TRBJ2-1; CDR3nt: TGTGCCAGCAGTTTCGTGCCCTACAATGAGCAGTTCTTC; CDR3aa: CASSFVPYNEQFF
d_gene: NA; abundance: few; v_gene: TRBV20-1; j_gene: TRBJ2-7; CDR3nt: TGCAGTGCTAGAGATGAGAGGGTTCCTTTATACGAGCAGTACTTC; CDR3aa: CSARDERVPLYEQYF
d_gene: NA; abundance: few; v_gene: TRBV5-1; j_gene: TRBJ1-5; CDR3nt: TGCGCCAGCAGCTTGAGCCCCTGGAGCAATCAGCCCCAGCATTTT; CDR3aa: CASSLSPWSNQPQHF
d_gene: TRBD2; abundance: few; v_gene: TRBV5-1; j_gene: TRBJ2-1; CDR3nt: TGCGCCAGCAACCCAATTCGGGGGGAGGGCAATGAGCAGTTCTTC; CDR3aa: CASNPIRGEGNEQFF
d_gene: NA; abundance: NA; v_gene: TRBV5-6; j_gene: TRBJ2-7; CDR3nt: TGTGCCAGCAGCCGGACGTACTACGAGCAGTACTTC; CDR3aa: CASSRTYYEQYF
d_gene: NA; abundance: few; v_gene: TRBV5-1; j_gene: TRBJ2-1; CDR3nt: TGCGCCAGCACCCCGGGTGAGGCCGAGGTTGATGAGCAGTTCTTC; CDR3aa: CASTPGEAEVDEQFF
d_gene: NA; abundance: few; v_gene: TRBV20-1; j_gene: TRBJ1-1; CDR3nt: TGCAGTGCCCGCACCCGGGGCCGAGCCCCTGAAGCTTTCTTT; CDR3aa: CSARTRGRAPEAFF
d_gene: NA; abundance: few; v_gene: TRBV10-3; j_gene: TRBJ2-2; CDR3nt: TGTGCCATTCTCGCTACTGAAGACGGCGACACCGGGGAGCTGTTTTTT; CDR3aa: CAILATEDGDTGELFF
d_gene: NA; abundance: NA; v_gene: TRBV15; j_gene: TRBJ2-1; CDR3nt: TGTGCCACCAGCAGAGAAGGCGGAGGGTTCGATGAGCAGTTCTTC; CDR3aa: CATSREGGGFDEQFF
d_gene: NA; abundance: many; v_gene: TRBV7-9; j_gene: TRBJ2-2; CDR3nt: TGTGCCAGCACCCTCAGAGGGGCTTTGGACACCGGGGAGCTGTTTTTT; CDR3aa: CASTLRGALDTGELFF
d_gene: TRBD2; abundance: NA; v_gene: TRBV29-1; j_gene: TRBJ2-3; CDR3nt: TGCAGCGTCCGAGCGGGAGGGGCAGATACGCAGTATTTT; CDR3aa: CSVRAGGADTQYF